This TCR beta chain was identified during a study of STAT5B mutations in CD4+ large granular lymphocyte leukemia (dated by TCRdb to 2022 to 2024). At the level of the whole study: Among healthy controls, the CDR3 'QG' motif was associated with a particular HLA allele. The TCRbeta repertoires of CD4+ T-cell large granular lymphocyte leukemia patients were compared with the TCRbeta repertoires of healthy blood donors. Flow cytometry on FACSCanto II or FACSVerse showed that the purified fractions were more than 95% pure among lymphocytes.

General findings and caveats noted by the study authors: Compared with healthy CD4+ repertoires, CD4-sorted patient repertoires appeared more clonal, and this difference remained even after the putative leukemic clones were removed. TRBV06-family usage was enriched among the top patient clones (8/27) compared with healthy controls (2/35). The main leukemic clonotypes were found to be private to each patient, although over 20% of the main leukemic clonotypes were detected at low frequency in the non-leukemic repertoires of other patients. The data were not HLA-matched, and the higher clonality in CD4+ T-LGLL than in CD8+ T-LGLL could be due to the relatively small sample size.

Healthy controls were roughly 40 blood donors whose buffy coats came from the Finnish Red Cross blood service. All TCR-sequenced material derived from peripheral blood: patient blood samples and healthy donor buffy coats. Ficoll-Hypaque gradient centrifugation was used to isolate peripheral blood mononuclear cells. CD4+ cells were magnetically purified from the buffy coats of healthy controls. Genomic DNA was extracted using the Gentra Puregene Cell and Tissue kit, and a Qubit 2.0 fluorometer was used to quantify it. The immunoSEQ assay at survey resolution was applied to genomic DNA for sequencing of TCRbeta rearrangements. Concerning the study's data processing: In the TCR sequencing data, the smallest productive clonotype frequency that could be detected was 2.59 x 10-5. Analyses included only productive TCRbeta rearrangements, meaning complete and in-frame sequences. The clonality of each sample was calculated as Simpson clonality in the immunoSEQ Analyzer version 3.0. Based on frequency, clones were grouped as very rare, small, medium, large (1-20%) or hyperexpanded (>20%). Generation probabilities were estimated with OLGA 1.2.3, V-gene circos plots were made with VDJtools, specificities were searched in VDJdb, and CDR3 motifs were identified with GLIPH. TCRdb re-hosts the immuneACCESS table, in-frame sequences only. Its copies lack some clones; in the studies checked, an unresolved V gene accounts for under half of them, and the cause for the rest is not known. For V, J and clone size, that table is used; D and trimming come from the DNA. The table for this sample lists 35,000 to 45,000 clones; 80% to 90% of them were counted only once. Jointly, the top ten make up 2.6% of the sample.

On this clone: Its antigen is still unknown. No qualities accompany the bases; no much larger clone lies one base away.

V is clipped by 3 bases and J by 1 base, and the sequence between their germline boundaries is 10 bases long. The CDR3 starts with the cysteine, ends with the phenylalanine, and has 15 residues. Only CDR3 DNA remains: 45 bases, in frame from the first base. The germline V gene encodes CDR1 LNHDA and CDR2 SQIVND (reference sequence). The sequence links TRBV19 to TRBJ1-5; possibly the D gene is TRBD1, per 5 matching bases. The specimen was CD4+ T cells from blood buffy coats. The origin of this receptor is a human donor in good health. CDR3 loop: CASSIRGGSNQPQHF. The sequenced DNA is TGTGCCAGTAGTATTCGGGGGGGGAGCAATCAGCCCCAGCATTTT.